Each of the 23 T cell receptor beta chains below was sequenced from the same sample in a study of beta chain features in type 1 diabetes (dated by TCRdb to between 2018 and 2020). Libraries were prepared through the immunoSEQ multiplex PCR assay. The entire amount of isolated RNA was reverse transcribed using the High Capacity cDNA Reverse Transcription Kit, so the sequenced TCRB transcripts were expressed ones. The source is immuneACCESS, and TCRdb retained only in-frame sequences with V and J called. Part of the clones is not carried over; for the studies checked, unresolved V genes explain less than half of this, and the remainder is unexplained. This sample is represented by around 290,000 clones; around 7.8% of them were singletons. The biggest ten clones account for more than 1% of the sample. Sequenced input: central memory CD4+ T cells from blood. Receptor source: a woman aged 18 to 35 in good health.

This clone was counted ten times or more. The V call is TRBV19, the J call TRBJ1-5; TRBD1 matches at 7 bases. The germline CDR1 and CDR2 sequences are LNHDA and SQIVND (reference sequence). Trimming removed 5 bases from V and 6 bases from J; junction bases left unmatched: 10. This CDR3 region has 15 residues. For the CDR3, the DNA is TGTGCCAGTAGTCCTTTCTACAGGGGACCTCAGCCCCAGCATTTT. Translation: CASSPFYRGPQPQHF.

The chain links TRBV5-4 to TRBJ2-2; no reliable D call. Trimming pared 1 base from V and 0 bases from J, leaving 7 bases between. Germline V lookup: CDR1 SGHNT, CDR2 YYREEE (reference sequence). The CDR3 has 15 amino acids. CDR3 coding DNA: TGTGCCAGCAGCTTGATTGGGGCGAACACCGGGGAGCTGTTTTTT. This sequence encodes CASSLIGANTGELFF.

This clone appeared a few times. In nucleotides, the CDR3 is TGTGCCAGCAGCTTAAGAGGACAGGGGTGGTACTTC. This gives the protein CASSLRGQGWYF. The V gene is TRBV7-8, the J gene TRBJ2-7, with 9 positions matching TRBD1. The length of the CDR3 is 12 residues. Looked up from germline, CDR1 is SGHVS and CDR2 is FQNEAQ. The trim removed 2 bases at V and 12 bases at J, leaving 5 bases unmatched.

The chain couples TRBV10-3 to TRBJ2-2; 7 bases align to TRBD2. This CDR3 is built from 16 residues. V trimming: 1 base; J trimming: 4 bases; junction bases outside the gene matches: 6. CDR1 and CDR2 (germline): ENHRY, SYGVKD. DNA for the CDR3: TGTGCCATCAGTGAGTTCGCAGGGAGGGTCACCGGGGAGCTGTTTTTT. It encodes CAISEFAGRVTGELFF.

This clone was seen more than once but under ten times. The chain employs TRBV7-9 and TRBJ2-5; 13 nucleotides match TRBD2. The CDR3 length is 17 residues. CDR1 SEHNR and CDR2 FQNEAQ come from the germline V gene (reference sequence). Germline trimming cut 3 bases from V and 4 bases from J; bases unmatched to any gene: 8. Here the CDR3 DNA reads TGTGCCAGCAGCTTGGGTTCCGGGACTAGCGGGACAGAGACCCAGTACTTC. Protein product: CASSLGSGTSGTETQYF.

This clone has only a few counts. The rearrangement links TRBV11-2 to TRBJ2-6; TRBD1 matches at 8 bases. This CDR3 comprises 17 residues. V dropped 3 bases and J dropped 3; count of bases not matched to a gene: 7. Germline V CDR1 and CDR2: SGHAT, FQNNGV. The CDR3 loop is CASSLGTGPLGANVLTF. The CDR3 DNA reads TGTGCCAGCAGCTTGGGGACAGGTCCCCTTGGGGCCAACGTCCTGACTTTC.

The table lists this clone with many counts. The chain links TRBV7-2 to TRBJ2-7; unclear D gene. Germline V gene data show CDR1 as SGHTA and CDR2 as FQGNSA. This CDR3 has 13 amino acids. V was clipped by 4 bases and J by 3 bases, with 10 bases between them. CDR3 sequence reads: CASSSTANYEQYV. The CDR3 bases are TGTGCCAGCAGCTCAACAGCAAACTACGAGCAGTACGTC.

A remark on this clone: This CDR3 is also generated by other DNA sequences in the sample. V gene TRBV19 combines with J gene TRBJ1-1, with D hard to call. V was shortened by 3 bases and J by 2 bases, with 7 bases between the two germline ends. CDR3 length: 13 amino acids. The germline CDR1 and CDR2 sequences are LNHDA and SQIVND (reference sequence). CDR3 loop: CASSIKGNTEAFF. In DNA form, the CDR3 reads TGTGCCAGTAGTATTAAGGGAAACACTGAAGCTTTCTTT.

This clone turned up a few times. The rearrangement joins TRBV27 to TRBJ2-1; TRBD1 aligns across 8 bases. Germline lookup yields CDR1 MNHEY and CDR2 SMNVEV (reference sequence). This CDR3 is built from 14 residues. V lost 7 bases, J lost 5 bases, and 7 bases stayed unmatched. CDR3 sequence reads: CASTRDRQNNEQFF. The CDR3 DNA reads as TGTGCCAGCACTCGGGACAGGCAAAACAATGAGCAGTTCTTC.

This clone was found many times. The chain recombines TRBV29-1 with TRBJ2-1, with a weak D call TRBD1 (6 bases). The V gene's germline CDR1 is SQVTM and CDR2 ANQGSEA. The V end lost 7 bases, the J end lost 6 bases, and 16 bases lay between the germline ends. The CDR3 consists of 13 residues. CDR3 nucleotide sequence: TGCAGCGGAGGTGGGGGCTTACTCAATGAGCAGTTCTTC. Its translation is CSGGGGLLNEQFF.

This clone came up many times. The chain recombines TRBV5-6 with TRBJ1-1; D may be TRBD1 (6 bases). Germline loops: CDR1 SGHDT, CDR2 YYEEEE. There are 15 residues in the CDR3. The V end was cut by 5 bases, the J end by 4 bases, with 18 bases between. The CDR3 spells CASSSPGQLSTEAFF. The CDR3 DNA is TGTGCCAGCAGTAGCCCAGGACAGCTGAGCACTGAAGCTTTCTTT.

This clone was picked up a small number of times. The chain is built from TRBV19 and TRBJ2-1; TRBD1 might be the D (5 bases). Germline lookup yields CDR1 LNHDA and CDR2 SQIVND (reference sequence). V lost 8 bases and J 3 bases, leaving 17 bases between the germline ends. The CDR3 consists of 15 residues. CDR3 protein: CASSQGDRLYNEQFF. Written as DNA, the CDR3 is TGTGCCAGTTCTCAAGGGGATCGCCTCTACAATGAGCAGTTCTTC.

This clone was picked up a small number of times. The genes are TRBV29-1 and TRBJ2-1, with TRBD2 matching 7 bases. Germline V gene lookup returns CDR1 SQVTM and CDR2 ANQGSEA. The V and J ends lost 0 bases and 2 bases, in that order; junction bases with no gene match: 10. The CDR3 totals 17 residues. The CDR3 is CSVEDSGGKLAYNEQFF. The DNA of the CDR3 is TGCAGCGTTGAAGATTCCGGGGGGAAGCTTGCCTACAATGAGCAGTTCTTC.

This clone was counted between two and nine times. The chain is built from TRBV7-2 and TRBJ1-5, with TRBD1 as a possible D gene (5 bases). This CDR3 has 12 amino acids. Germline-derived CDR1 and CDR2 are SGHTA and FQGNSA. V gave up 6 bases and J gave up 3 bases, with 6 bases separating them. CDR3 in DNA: TGTGCCAGCAGGGGGGACAATCAGCCCCAGCATTTT. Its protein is CASRGDNQPQHF.

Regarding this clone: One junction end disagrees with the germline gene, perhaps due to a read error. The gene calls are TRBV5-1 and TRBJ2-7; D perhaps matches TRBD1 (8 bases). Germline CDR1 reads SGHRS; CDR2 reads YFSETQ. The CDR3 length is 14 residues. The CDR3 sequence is CARSLVQGGNEQYF. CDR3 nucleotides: TGCGCCCGCAGCTTGGTACAGGGGGGGAACGAGCAGTACTTC.

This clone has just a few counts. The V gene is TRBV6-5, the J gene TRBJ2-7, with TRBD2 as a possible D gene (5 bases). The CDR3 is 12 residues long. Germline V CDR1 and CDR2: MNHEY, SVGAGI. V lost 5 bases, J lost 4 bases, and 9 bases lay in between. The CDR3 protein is CASSTTRYEQYF. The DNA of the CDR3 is TGTGCCAGCAGTACAACTAGGTACGAGCAGTACTTC.

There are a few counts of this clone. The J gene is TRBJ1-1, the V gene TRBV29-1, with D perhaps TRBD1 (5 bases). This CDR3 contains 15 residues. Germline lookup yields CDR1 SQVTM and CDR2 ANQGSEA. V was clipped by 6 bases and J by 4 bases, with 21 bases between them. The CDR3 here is CSVGGRAGGSTEAFF. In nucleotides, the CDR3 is TGCAGCGTGGGGGGAAGGGCCGGAGGGAGCACTGAAGCTTTCTTT.

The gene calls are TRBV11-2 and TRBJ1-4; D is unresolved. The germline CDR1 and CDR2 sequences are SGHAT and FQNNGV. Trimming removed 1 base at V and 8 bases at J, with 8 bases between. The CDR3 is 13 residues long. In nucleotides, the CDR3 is TGTGCCAGCAGCTTAGGTCGGGTAGAAAAACTGTTTTTT. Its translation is CASSLGRVEKLFF. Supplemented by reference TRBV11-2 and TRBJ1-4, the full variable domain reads EAGVAQSPRYKIIEKRQSVAFWCNPISGHATLYWYQQILGQGPKLLIQFQNNGVVDDSQLPKDRFSAERLKGVDSTLKIQPAKLEDSAVYLCASSLGRVEKLFFGSGTQLSVL.

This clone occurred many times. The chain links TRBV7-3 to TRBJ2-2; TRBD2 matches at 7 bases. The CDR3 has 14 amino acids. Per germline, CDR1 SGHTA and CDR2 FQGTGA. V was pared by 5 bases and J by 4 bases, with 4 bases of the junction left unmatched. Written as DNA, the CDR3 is TGTGCCAGCAGCCTCCGCGGGGGCACCGGGGAGCTGTTTTTT. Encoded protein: CASSLRGGTGELFF. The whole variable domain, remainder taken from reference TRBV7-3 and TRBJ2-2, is GAGVSQTPSNKVTEKGKYVELRCDPISGHTALYWYRQSLGQGPEFLIYFQGTGAADDSGLPNDRFFAVRPEGSVSTLKIQRTERGDSAVYLCASSLRGGTGELFFGEGSRLTVL.

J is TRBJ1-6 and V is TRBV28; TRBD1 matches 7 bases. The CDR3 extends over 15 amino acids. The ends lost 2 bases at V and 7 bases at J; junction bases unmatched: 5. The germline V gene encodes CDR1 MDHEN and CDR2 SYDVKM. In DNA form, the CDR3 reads TGTGCCAGCAGTTTACAGGGGGGCGGGAATTCACCCCTCCACTTT. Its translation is CASSLQGGGNSPLHF.

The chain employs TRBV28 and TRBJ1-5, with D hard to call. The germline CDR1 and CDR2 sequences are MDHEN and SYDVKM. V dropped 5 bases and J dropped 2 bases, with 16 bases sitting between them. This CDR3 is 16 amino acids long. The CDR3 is CASSAGSQQGNQPQHF. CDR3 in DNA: TGTGCCAGCAGTGCCGGATCCCAGCAGGGCAATCAGCCCCAGCATTTT. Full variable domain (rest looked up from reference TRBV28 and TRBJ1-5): DVKVTQSSRYLVKRTGEKVFLECVQDMDHENMFWYRQDPGLGLRLIYFSYDVKMKEKGDIPEGYSVSREKKERFSLILESASTNQTSMYLCASSAGSQQGNQPQHFGDGTRLSIL.

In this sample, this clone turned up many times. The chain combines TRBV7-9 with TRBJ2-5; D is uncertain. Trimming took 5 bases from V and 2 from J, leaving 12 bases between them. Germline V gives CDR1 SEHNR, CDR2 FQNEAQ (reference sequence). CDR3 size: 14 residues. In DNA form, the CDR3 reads TGTGCCAGCAGCCCGACTGGGCTACAAGAGACCCAGTACTTC. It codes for CASSPTGLQETQYF.

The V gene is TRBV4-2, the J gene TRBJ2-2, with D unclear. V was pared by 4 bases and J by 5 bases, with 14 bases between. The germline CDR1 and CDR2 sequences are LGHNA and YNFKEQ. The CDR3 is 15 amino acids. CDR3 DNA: TGTGCCAGCAGCCCTAGGTCCCAAGGGACCGGGGAGCTGTTTTTT. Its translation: CASSPRSQGTGELFF.